The 3 T cell receptor beta chains reported below all come from one sample, sequenced in a study of T cells in Graves' hyperthyroidism and ophthalmopathy. Amplification of TCR beta CDR3 regions was performed using RNA transcripts as template. An initial round of RT-PCR targeting the TCR CDR3 relied on the HTBI primer set. TCRdb analysed the multiplex PCR reads with MiXCR anew, one entry per CDR3 protein. The data contain 500,000 to 600,000 distinct CDR3 sequences, about 46% of them singletons. Sequences were obtained from peripheral blood or thyroid tissue (not recorded which). All receptors derive from an adult woman with Graves' disease, either hyperthyroidism or ophthalmopathy (not recorded which).

As concerns this clonotype: One junction end disagrees with the germline gene, perhaps due to a read error. The chain employs TRBV11-1 and TRBJ1-4; tentative D call: TRBD1 (6 bases). The V gene's germline CDR1 is SGHAT and CDR2 FQDESV (reference sequence). The CDR3 contains 16 residues. DNA of the CDR3: TGCGCCAGCAACTTAGCCCGGACAGCTCTTAATGAAAAACTGTTTTTT. This translates into CASNLARTALNEKLFF.

The V call is TRBV12-3 or TRBV12-4, the J call TRBJ1-1, with unresolved D. V gave up 10 bases and J gave up 0 bases, with 15 bases separating them. The length of the CDR3 is 14 residues. CDR3 DNA: TGTGCCACGGCCTTATGGCCCATGAACACTGAAGCTTTCTTT. It yields the protein CATALWPMNTEAFF.

The CDR3 loop reads CASKTSGSYSNQPQHF. CDR3 sequence (DNA): TGTGCCAGCAAGACTAGCGGGAGCTATAGCAATCAGCCCCAGCATTTT. The chain combines TRBV28 with TRBJ1-5; D gene unclear. The CDR3 has 16 residues. The germline V gene has CDR1 MDHEN and CDR2 SYDVKM. V lost 7 bases to trimming and J lost 0 bases, with 16 bases between them.